This TCR beta chain is from a study of T cells after yellow fever vaccination. TCRdb re-derived calls from the 5' RACE reads in MiXCR, one entry per CDR3 protein. The repertoire consists of 300,000 to 350,000 distinct CDR3 sequences, with 3.5% to 4.5% occurring once and the leading ten covering just under 20%. This clonotype occurred many times. What it binds is unknown. Study-wide results and limits: The secondary response was weaker but peaked faster, day 5 versus 15. Reappearance after the booster was observed for most primary-vaccination clones (roughly 97% CD4, roughly 88% CD8).

Sequencing used PBMCs, obtained 15 days after the yellow fever booster vaccination. The sequence came from a man between 18 and 35 years old who received the YFV17D yellow fever vaccine.

CDR3 in amino acids: CSVEEQVVNTEAFF. The CDR3 nucleotides are TGCAGCGTTGAAGAGCAGGTAGTGAACACTGAAGCTTTCTTT. The chain recombines TRBV29-1 with TRBJ1-1, with D unclear. CDR1 SQVTM and CDR2 ANQGSEA come from the germline V gene. CDR3 length: 14 amino acids. With 0 bases removed from V and 0 bases from J, the gap between germline ends came to 8 bases.